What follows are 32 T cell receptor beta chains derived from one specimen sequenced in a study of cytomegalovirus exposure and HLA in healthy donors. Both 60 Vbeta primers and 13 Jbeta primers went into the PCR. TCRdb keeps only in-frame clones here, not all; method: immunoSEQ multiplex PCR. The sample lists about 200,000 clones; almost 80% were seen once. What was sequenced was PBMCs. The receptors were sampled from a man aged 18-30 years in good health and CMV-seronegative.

This CDR3 is CASSSRGNPYGYTF. The CDR3 nucleotides read TGTGCCAGCAGTAGCAGGGGGAATCCCTATGGCTACACCTTC. The V and J genes are TRBV6-5 and TRBJ1-2; 7 bases are a match to TRBD1. Germline CDR1 is MNHEY and CDR2 is SVGAGI. The junction had 7 bases not matched to a gene; V was cut back by 5 bases and J by 4 bases. CDR3 length equals 14 residues.

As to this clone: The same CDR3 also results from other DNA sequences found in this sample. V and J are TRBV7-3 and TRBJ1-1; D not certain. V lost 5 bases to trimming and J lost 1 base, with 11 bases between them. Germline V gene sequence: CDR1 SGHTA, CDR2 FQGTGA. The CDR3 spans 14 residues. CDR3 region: CASSLLPGNTEAFF. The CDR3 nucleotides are TGTGCCAGCAGCCTCCTCCCGGGGAACACTGAAGCTTTCTTT.

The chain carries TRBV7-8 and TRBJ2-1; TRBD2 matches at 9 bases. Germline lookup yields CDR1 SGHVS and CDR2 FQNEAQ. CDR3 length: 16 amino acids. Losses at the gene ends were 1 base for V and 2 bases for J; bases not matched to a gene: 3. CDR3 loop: CASSLGSGRTYNEQFF. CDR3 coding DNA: TGTGCCAGCAGCTTAGGGAGCGGGAGGACCTACAATGAGCAGTTCTTC.

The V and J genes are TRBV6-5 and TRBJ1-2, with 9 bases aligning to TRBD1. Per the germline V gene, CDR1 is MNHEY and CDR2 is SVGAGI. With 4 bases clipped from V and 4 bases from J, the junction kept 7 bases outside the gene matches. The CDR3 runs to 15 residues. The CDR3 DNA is TGTGCCAGCAGTTTCCGGACAGGGGTGATCTATGGCTACACCTTC. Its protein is CASSFRTGVIYGYTF.

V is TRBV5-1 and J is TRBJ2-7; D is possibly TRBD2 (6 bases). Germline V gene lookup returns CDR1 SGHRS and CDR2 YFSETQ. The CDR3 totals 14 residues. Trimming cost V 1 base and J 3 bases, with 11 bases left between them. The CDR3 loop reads CASSLSGSVYEQYF. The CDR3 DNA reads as TGCGCCAGCAGCTTGTCCGGGAGCGTCTACGAGCAGTACTTC.

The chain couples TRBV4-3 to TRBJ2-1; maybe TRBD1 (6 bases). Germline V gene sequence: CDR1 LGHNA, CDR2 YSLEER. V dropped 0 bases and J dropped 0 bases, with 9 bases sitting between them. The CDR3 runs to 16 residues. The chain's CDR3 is CASSQDPRGSYNEQFF. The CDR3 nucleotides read TGCGCCAGCAGCCAAGATCCCAGGGGCTCCTACAATGAGCAGTTCTTC.

The CDR3 DNA reads TGTGCCAGCAGCATCCGGGGCGCGGGGAGTGATTATTCACCCCTCCACTTT. Amino acids: CASSIRGAGSDYSPLHF. The V gene is TRBV11-3, the J gene TRBJ1-6, with D possibly matching TRBD1 (5 bases). Trimming cost V 5 bases and J 8 bases, with 22 bases left between them. The CDR3 contains 17 residues. Germline CDR1 reads SGHNT; CDR2 reads YENEEA.

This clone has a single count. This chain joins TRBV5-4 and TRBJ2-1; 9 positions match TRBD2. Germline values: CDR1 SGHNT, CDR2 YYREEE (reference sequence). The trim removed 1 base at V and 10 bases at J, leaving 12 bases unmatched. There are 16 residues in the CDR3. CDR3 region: CASSLLTSGYLSEQFF. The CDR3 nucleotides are TGTGCCAGCAGCTTGCTTACTAGCGGGTACCTCTCGGAGCAGTTCTTC.

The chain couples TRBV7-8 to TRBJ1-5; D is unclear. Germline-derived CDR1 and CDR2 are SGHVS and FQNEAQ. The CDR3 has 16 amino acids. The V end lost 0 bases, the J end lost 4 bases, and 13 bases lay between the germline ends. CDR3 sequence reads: CASSLARAGPNQPQHF. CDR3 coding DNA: TGTGCCAGCAGCTTAGCTAGAGCGGGCCCAAATCAGCCCCAGCATTTT.

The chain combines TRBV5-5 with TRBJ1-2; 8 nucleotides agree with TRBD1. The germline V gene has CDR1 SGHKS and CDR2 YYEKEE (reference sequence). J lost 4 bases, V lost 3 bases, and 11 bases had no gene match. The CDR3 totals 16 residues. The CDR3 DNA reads TGTGCCAGCAGCTCGGAGACAGGGGAGGTAGCCTATGGCTACACCTTC. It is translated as CASSSETGEVAYGYTF.

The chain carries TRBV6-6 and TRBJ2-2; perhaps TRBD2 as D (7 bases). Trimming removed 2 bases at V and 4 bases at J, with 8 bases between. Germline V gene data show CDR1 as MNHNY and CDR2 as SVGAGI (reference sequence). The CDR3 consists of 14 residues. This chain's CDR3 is CASSYGGATGELFF. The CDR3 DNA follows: TGTGCCAGCAGTTACGGGGGGGCCACCGGGGAGCTGTTTTTT.

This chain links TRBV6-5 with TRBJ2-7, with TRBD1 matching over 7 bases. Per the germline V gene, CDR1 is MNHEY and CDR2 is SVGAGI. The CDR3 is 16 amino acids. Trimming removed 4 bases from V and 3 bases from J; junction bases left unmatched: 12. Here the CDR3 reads CASSSPSDRASYEQYF. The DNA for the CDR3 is TGTGCCAGCAGTTCACCGTCCGACAGGGCAAGCTACGAGCAGTACTTC.

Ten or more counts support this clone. The CDR3 DNA is TGTGCCAGCAGACCCACAGGGTCTTATGAGCAGTTCTTC. Translation: CASRPTGSYEQFF. The J gene is TRBJ2-1, the V gene TRBV6-4; D might be TRBD1 (6 bases). This CDR3 region has 13 residues. Germline V gives CDR1 MRHNA, CDR2 SNTAGT. V was trimmed by 6 bases and J by 8 bases, leaving 14 bases between them.

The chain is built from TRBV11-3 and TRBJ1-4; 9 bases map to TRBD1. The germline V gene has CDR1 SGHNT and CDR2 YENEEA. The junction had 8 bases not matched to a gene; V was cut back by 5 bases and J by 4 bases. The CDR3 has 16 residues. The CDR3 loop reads CASSEGTGTLNEKLFF. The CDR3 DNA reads TGTGCCAGCAGCGAGGGGACAGGGACTCTTAATGAAAAACTGTTTTTT.

The CDR3 sequence is CAISESMRLGAMTF. Written as DNA, the CDR3 is TGTGCCATCAGTGAGTCAATGCGGCTGGGGGCAATGACCTTC. This chain links TRBV10-3 with TRBJ1-2, with D possibly TRBD1 on 6 matching bases. The V and J ends lost 0 bases and 14 bases respectively, with 19 bases between them. There are 14 residues in the CDR3. Germline CDR1 ENHRY, CDR2 SYGVKD.

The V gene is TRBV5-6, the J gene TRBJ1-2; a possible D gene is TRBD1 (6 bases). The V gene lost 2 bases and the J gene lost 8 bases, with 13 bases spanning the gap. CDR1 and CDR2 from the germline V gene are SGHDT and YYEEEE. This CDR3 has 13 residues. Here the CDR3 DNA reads TGTGCCAGCAGCTTACAGGGTTCGGGGGGCTACACCTTC. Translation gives CASSLQGSGGYTF.

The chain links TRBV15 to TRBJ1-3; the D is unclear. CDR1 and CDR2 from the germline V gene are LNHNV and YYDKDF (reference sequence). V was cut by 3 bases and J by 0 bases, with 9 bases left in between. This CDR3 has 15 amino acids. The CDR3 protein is CATSRTPSSGNTIYF. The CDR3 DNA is TGTGCCACCAGCAGGACACCGAGCTCTGGAAACACCATATATTTT.

The CDR3 reads CASSQVHSRGNEKLFF. The DNA for the CDR3 is TGTGCCAGCAGCCAAGTGCATTCCAGGGGGAATGAAAAACTGTTTTTT. The rearrangement uses TRBV4-2 and TRBJ1-4; 7 positions agree with TRBD1. J was trimmed by 5 bases and V by 1 base; bases with no gene match: 7. The CDR3 contains 16 residues. CDR1 is LGHNA and CDR2 is YNFKEQ in the germline V gene.

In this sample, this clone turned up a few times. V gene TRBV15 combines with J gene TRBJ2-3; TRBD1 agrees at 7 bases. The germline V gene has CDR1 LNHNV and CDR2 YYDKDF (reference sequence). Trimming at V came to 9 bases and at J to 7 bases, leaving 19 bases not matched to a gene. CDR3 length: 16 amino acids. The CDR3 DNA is TGTGCCACTTCACTAAGCCTATCCCCGGGACAGAATACGCAGTATTTT. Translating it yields CATSLSLSPGQNTQYF.

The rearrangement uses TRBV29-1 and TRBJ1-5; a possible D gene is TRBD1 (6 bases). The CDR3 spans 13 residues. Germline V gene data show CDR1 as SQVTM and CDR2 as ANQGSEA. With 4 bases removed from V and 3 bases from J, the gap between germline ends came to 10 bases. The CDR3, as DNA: TGCAGCGTTGCGGCAGGGGACAATCAGCCCCAGCATTTT. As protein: CSVAAGDNQPQHF. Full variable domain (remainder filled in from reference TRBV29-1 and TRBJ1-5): SAVISQKPSRDICQRGTSLTIQCQVDSQVTMMFWYRQQPGQSLTLIATANQGSEATYESGFVIDKFPISRPNLTFSTLTVSNMSPEDSSIYLCSVAAGDNQPQHFGDGTRLSIL.

This CDR3 is CASSSPTVETQYF. The CDR3 coding sequence is TGTGCCAGCAGCTCTCCAACGGTGGAGACCCAGTACTTC. The gene calls are TRBV7-9 and TRBJ2-5; D unresolved. Per the germline V gene, CDR1 is SEHNR and CDR2 is FQNEAQ (reference sequence). V dropped 4 bases and J dropped 5 bases, with 11 bases sitting between them. The length of the CDR3 is 13 residues. Together with reference TRBV7-9 and TRBJ2-5, the CDR3 gives the full variable domain: DTGVSQNPRHKITKRGQNVTFRCDPISEHNRLYWYRQTLGQGPEFLTYFQNEAQLEKSRLLSDRFSAERPKGSFSTLEIQRTEQGDSAMYLCASSSPTVETQYFGPGTRLLVL.

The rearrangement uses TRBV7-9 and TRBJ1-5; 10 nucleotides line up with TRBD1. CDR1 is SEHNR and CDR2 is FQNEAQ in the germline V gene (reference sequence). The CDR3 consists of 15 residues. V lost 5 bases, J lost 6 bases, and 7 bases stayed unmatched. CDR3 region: CASSISGTGVQPQHF. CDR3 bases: TGTGCCAGCAGCATATCCGGGACAGGGGTTCAGCCCCAGCATTTT.

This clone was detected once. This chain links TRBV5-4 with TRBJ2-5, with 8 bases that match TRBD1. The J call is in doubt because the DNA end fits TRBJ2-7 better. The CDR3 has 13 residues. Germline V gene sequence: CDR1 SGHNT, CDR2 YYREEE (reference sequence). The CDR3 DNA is TGTGCCAGCAGCCTCAAGGGACAGGCCGAGCAGTACTTC. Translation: CASSLKGQAEQYF.

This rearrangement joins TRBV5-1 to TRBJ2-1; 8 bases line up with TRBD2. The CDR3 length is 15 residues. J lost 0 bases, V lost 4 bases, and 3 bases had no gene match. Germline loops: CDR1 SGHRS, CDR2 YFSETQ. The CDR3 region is CASSGTSSSYNEQFF. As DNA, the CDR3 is TGCGCCAGCAGCGGGACTAGTAGCTCCTACAATGAGCAGTTCTTC.

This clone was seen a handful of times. CDR3 coding DNA: TGTGCCAGCAGCTTAGGATGGACTGGAACAGATACGCAGTATTTT. Its protein is CASSLGWTGTDTQYF. The V call is TRBV7-2, the J call TRBJ2-3; D is perhaps TRBD2 (5 bases). The CDR3 totals 15 residues. Germline assignment: CDR1 SGHTA and CDR2 FQGNSA. V lost 1 base and J lost 3, with 11 bases in between.

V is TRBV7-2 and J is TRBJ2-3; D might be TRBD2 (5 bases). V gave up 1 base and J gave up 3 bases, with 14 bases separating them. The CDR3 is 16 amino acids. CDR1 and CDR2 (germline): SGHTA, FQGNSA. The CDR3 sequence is CASSLEIGRVTDTQYF. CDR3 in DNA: TGTGCCAGCAGCTTAGAAATAGGGCGGGTGACAGATACGCAGTATTTT.

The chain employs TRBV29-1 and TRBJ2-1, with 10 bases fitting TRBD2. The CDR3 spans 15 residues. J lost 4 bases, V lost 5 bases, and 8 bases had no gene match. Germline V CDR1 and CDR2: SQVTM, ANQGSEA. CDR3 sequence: CSVPTLAGFYNEQFF. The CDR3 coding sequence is TGCAGCGTTCCTACACTAGCGGGATTTTACAATGAGCAGTTCTTC.

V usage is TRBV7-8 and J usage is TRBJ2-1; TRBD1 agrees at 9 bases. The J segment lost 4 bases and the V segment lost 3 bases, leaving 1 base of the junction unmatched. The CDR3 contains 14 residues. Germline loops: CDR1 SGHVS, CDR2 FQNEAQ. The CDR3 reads CASSFGTGYNEQFF. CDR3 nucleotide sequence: TGTGCCAGCAGCTTCGGGACAGGGTACAATGAGCAGTTCTTC.

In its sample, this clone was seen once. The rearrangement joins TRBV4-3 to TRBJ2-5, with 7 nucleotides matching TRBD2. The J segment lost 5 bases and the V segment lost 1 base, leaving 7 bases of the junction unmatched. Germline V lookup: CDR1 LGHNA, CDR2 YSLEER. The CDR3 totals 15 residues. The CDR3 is CASSQGTSSWETQYF. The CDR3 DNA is TGCGCCAGCAGCCAAGGGACTAGTTCTTGGGAGACCCAGTACTTC.

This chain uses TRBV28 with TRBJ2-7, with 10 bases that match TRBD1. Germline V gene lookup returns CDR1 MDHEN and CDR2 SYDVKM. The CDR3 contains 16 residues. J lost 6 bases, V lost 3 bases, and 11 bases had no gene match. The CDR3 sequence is CASSFRRQGATSEQYF. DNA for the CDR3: TGTGCCAGCAGTTTCCGAAGACAGGGGGCAACCTCCGAGCAGTACTTC. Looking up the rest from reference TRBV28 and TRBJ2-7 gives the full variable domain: DVKVTQSSRYLVKRTGEKVFLECVQDMDHENMFWYRQDPGLGLRLIYFSYDVKMKEKGDIPEGYSVSREKKERFSLILESASTNQTSMYLCASSFRRQGATSEQYFGPGTRLTVT.

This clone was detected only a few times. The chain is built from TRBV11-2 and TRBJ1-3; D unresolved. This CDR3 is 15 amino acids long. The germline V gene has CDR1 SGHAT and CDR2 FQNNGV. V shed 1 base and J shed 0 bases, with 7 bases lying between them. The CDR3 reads CASSLGGLSGNTIYF. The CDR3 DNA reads TGTGCCAGCAGCTTAGGCGGACTCTCTGGAAACACCATATATTTT.

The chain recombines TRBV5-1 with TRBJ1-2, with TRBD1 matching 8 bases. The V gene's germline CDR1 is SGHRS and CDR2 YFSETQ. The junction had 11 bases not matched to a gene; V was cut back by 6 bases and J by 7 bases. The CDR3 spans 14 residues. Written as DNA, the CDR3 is TGCGCCAGCACCTGGGACAGGACCTCTGGTGGCTACACCTTC. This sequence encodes CASTWDRTSGGYTF.